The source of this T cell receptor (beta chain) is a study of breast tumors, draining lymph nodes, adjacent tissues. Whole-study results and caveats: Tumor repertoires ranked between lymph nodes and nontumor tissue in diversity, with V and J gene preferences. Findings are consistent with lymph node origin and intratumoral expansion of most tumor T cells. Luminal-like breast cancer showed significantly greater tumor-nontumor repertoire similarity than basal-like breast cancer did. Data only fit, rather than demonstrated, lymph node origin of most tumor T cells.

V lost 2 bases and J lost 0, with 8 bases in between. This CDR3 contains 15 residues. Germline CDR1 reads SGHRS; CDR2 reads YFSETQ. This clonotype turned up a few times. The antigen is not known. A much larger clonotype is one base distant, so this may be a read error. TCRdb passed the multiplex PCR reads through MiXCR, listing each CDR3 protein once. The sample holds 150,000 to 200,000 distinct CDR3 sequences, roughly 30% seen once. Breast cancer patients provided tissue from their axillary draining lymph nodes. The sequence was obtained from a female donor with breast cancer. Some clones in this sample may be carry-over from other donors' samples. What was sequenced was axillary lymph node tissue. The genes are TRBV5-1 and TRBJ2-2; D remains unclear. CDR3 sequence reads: CASSFGPSNTGELFF. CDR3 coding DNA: TGCGCCAGCAGCTTCGGTCCCTCGAACACCGGGGAGCTGTTTTTT.